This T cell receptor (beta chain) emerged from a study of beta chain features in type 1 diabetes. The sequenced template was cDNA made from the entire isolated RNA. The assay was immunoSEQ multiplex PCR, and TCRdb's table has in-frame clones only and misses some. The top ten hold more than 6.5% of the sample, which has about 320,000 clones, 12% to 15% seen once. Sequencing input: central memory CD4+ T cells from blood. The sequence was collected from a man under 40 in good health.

CDR3 sequence reads: CASSRQATNEKLFF. CDR3 nucleotides: TGTGCCAGCAGTCGACAGGCTACTAATGAAAAACTGTTTTTT. The chain couples TRBV6-5 to TRBJ1-4, with a weak D call TRBD1 (6 bases). V lost 5 bases, J lost 2 bases, and 9 bases lay in between. This CDR3 has 14 amino acids. Germline V gene lookup returns CDR1 MNHEY and CDR2 SVGAGI.